This TCR beta chain is from a study of human T cells and chemical hapten exposure. Documented time point: pre-sensitization, week 0. Treatment indicated: therapeutic diphenylcyclopropenone sensitization with weekly scalp DPC. The CDR3 consists of 14 residues. CDR1 SEHNR and CDR2 FQNEAQ come from the germline V gene (reference sequence). Comment on this clonotype: A junction end diverges from the germline sequence, so it may reflect a read error.

MiXCR, applied by TCRdb to the RACE reads, yields one record per CDR3 protein. The data show some 300,000 distinct CDR3 sequences, 5.5% seen once. The chain is built from TRBV7-9 and TRBJ1-1, with 9 bases that match TRBD1. The sample consisted of whole blood, taken in connection with sensitization to the hapten diphenylcyclopropenone (DPC). The clonotype was recovered from a woman younger than 35 with alopecia areata. Some clones in this sample may be carry-over from other donors' samples. Written as DNA, the CDR3 is TGTACCAGCAGTTCACAGGGGGCCCACACTGAAGCTTTCTTT. Protein product: CTSSSQGAHTEAFF.